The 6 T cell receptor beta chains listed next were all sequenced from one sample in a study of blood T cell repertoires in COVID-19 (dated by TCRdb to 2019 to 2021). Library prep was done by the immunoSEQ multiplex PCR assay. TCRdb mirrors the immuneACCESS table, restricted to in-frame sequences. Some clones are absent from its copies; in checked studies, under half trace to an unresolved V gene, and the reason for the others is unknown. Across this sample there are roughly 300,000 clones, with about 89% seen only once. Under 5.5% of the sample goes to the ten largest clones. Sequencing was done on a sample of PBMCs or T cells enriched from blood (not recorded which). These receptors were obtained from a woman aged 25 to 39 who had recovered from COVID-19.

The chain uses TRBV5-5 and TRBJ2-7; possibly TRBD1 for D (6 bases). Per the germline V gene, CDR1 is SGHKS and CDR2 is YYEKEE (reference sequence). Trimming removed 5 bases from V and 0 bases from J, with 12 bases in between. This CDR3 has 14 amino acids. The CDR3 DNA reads TGTGCCAGCAGGTGGCAGGGGACCTCCTACGAGCAGTACTTC. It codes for CASRWQGTSYEQYF.

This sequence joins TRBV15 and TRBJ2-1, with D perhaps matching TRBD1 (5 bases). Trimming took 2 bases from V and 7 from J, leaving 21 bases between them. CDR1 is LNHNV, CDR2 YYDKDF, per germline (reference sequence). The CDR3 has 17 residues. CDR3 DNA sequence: TGTGCCACCAGCAGACCCCTTGGGCAGGGTCCCTGGAATGAGCAGTTCTTC. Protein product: CATSRPLGQGPWNEQFF.

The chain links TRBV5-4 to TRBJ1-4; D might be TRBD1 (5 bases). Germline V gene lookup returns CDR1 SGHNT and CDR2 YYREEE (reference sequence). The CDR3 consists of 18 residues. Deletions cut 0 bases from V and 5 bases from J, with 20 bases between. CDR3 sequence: CASSLARNRPAGNEKLFF. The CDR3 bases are TGTGCCAGCAGCTTGGCCCGTAACAGGCCCGCTGGGAATGAAAAACTGTTTTTT.

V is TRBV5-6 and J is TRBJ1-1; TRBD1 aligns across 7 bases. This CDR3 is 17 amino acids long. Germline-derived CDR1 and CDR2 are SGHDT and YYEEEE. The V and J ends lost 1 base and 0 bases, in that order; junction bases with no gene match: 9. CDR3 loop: CASSLPGTDFMNTEAFF. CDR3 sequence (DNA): TGTGCCAGCAGCTTGCCGGGGACAGACTTCATGAACACTGAAGCTTTCTTT.

The CDR3 DNA is TGCGCCAGCAGCTTGGCCAGCGCGACGAAAACAGATACGCAGTATTTT. This gives the protein CASSLASATKTDTQYF. This chain links TRBV5-1 with TRBJ2-3; no clear D gene. The germline V and J ends were trimmed by 0 bases and 3 bases, with 14 bases remaining between them. The CDR3 consists of 16 residues. The germline CDR1 and CDR2 sequences are SGHRS and YFSETQ.

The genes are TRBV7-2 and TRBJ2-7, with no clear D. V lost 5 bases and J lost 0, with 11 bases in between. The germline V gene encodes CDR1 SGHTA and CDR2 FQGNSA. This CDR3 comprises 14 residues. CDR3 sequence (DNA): TGTGCCAGCAGCCCCCAGGCTAACTCCTACGAGCAGTACTTC. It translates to CASSPQANSYEQYF. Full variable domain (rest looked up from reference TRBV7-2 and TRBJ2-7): GAGVSQSPSNKVTEKGKDVELRCDPISGHTALYWYRQSLGQGLEFLIYFQGNSAPDKSGLPSDRFSAERTGGSVSTLTIQRTQQEDSAVYLCASSPQANSYEQYFGPGTRLTVT.